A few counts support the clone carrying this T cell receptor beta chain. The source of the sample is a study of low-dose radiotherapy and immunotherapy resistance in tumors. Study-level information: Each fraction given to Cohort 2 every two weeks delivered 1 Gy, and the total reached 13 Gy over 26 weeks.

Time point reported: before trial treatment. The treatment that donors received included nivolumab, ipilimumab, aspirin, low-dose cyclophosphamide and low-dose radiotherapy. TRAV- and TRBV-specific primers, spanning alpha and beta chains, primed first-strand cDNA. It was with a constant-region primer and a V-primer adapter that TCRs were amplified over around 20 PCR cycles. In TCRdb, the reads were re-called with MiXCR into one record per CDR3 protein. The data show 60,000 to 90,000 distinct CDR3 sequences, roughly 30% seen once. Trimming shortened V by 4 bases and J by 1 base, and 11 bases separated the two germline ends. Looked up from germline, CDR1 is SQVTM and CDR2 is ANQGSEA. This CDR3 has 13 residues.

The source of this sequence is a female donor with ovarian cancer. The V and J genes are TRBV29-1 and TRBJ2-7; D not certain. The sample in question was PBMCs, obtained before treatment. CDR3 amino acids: CSVGAAASYEQYF. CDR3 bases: TGCAGCGTTGGCGCGGCAGCATCCTACGAGCAGTACTTC.